These 32 T cell receptor beta chains were sequenced from one sample in a study of shared clonotypes between healthy human individuals. Assay: immunoSEQ multiplex PCR; the TCRdb copy retains only in-frame clones and omits some. The sample includes about 2 million clones, approximately 94% of them seen just once. It was CD45RO-negative cells, positively selected for CCR7, that made up naive CD8 cells, with terminally differentiated effector memory CD45RA+ cells excluded. Sequences were obtained from naive CD8+ T cells sorted from blood. Source of these receptors: a man aged 18 to 29 in good health.

The CDR3 DNA sequence: TGTGCCAGCAGTTACTCTGTCGAGGCAGATGAGCAGTTCTTC. Protein sequence: CASSYSVEADEQFF. The chain has TRBV6-5 and TRBJ2-1; the D is unclear. The CDR3 length is 14 residues. Deletions cut 0 bases from V and 8 bases from J, with 11 bases between. Per germline, CDR1 MNHEY and CDR2 SVGAGI.

The genes are TRBV4-1 and TRBJ1-1; no definite D call. This CDR3 is 14 amino acids long. Germline V gives CDR1 MGHRA, CDR2 YSYEKL. V lost 1 base, J lost 4 bases, and 10 bases lay in between. CDR3 protein: CASSQVGMGTEAFF. CDR3 DNA: TGCGCCAGCAGCCAAGTAGGGATGGGCACTGAAGCTTTCTTT.

V and J are TRBV27 and TRBJ2-2; D perhaps matches TRBD1 (6 bases). The germline V and J ends were trimmed by 3 bases and 6 bases, with 20 bases remaining between them. Germline CDR1 is MNHEY and CDR2 is SMNVEV (reference sequence). This CDR3 is 17 amino acids long. CDR3 in amino acids: CASSFLDRFGSAGELFF. DNA of the CDR3: TGTGCCAGCAGTTTTCTAGACAGGTTTGGGAGCGCCGGGGAGCTGTTTTTT.

V is TRBV27 and J is TRBJ1-2, with a weak D call TRBD1 (5 bases). Per the germline V gene, CDR1 is MNHEY and CDR2 is SMNVEV (reference sequence). V was pared by 7 bases and J by 6 bases, with 21 bases between. The CDR3 is made up of 15 amino acids. In DNA form, the CDR3 reads TGTGCCAGCACATCGATCACCGGGACCCCCAATGGCTACACCTTC. It translates to CASTSITGTPNGYTF.

The chain couples TRBV6-5 to TRBJ2-2; 11 bases agree with TRBD1. J was trimmed by 2 bases and V by 7 bases; bases with no gene match: 3. The CDR3 contains 15 residues. CDR1 and CDR2 from the germline V gene are MNHEY and SVGAGI. CDR3 loop: CASTWTGGNTGELFF. As DNA, the CDR3 is TGTGCCAGCACCTGGACAGGGGGCAACACCGGGGAGCTGTTTTTT.

Of note for this clone: This CDR3 is also generated by other DNA sequences in the sample. CDR3 sequence: CASSPGLAGGLTDTQYF. The CDR3 DNA sequence: TGTGCCAGCAGCCCGGGACTAGCGGGGGGGCTGACAGATACGCAGTATTTT. The chain has TRBV7-6 and TRBJ2-3, with TRBD2 matching 16 bases. The germline V gene has CDR1 SGHVS and CDR2 FNYEAQ. This CDR3 contains 17 residues. V trimming: 5 bases; J trimming: 3 bases; junction bases outside the gene matches: 5.

The CDR3, as DNA: TGTGCCAGCAGCCTCCCGGCGGGGTTCTACAATGAGCAGTTCTTC. Translation gives CASSLPAGFYNEQFF. This chain links TRBV11-1 with TRBJ2-1; maybe TRBD2 (6 bases). The germline CDR1 and CDR2 sequences are SGHAT and FQDESV (reference sequence). This CDR3 spans 15 amino acids. V lost 5 bases and J 3 bases, leaving 14 bases between the germline ends.

This clone was observed once. The rearrangement uses TRBV30 and TRBJ2-7; D remains unclear. The CDR3 totals 12 residues. Germline V gene lookup returns CDR1 GTSNPN and CDR2 SVGIG (reference sequence). Trimming shortened V by 1 base and J by 2 bases, and 6 bases separated the two germline ends. CDR3 protein: CAWSEGPYEQYF. Here the CDR3 DNA reads TGTGCCTGGAGTGAAGGACCCTACGAGCAGTACTTC. The full variable domain, its missing parts supplied by reference TRBV30 and TRBJ2-7, is SQTIHQWPATLVQPVGSPLSLECTVEGTSNPNLYWYRQAAGRGLQLLFYSVGIGQISSEVPQNLSASRPQDRQFILSSKKLLLSDSGFYLCAWSEGPYEQYFGPGTRLTVT.

This chain uses TRBV6-1 with TRBJ1-2, with D possibly TRBD1 on 6 matching bases. The CDR3 covers 15 residues. CDR1 MNHNS and CDR2 SASEGT come from the germline V gene. V was pared by 2 bases and J by 1 base, with 11 bases between. The CDR3 bases are TGTGCCAGCAGTGAACTGGGACACGATAACTATGGCTACACCTTC. Translated: CASSELGHDNYGYTF.

This chain connects TRBV4-2 to TRBJ2-2; no reliable D call. The V and J ends lost 0 bases and 4 bases respectively, with 3 bases between them. Looked up from germline, CDR1 is LGHNA and CDR2 is YNFKEQ. This CDR3 has 13 amino acids. CDR3 sequence (DNA): TGTGCCAGCAGCCAAGATTCCACCGGGGAGCTGTTTTTT. Protein product: CASSQDSTGELFF.

As to this clone: This sample also contains other DNA sequences that code for the same CDR3. Here the CDR3 DNA reads TGTGCCAGTCGTGCGGGTGACACTGAAGCTTTCTTT. Encoded protein: CASRAGDTEAFF. The V gene is TRBV19, the J gene TRBJ1-1, with no clear D. Germline CDR1 reads LNHDA; CDR2 reads SQIVND (reference sequence). This CDR3 is 12 amino acids long. V was pared by 8 bases and J by 3 bases, with 10 bases between.

The chain joins TRBV4-1 to TRBJ2-2; 10 positions match TRBD1. The V gene end was trimmed by 1 base and the J gene end by 3 bases; junction bases not matched to a gene: 11. CDR1 is MGHRA and CDR2 is YSYEKL in the germline V gene. The CDR3 extends over 19 amino acids. The CDR3 here is CASSQVKGRGQGYTGELFF. As DNA, the CDR3 is TGCGCCAGCAGCCAAGTAAAGGGAAGGGGACAGGGGTACACCGGGGAGCTGTTTTTT.

V and J are TRBV7-9 and TRBJ1-1; weak D call: TRBD1 (6 bases). V lost 5 bases, J lost 9 bases, and 13 bases lay in between. Germline assignment: CDR1 SEHNR and CDR2 FQNEAQ (reference sequence). The length of the CDR3 is 12 residues. CDR3: CASSVRTDQAFF. DNA for the CDR3: TGTGCCAGCAGCGTCCGGACAGATCAAGCTTTCTTT. The full variable domain, with the rest looked up from reference TRBV7-9 and TRBJ1-1, is DTGVSQNPRHKITKRGQNVTFRCDPISEHNRLYWYRQTLGQGPEFLTYFQNEAQLEKSRLLSDRFSAERPKGSFSTLEIQRTEQGDSAMYLCASSVRTDQAFFGQGTRLTVV.

On this clone: Other DNA sequences within the sample encode an identical CDR3. The chain carries TRBV19 and TRBJ2-1; D is ambiguous. Trimming removed 4 bases at V and 4 bases at J, with 2 bases between. Germline V gene lookup returns CDR1 LNHDA and CDR2 SQIVND (reference sequence). The CDR3 consists of 11 residues. Here the CDR3 reads CASSTYNEQFF. The CDR3 DNA is TGTGCCAGTAGTACATACAATGAGCAGTTCTTC.

This chain connects TRBV6-5 to TRBJ2-7; TRBD2 agrees at 11 bases. This CDR3 contains 14 residues. Germline CDR1 MNHEY, CDR2 SVGAGI. Trimming removed 2 bases from V and 6 bases from J; junction bases left unmatched: 3. DNA for the CDR3: TGTGCCAGCAGTTACGTAGCGGGGGGGGGCGAGCAGTACTTC. Residues: CASSYVAGGGEQYF.

This chain connects TRBV29-1 to TRBJ2-1, with 8 bases aligning to TRBD1. Germline loops: CDR1 SQVTM, CDR2 ANQGSEA. The CDR3 runs to 14 residues. The J segment lost 1 base and the V segment lost 3 bases, leaving 2 bases of the junction unmatched. The CDR3 loop reads CSVETGDSYNEQFF. The CDR3 coding sequence is TGCAGCGTTGAGACAGGGGATTCCTACAATGAGCAGTTCTTC.

Only one count was recorded for this clone. The chain is built from TRBV5-1 and TRBJ1-1; 10 bases are shared with TRBD1. Trimming removed 3 bases from V and 0 bases from J; junction bases left unmatched: 11. The CDR3 is 18 residues long. Germline V gene lookup returns CDR1 SGHRS and CDR2 YFSETQ. The CDR3 nucleotides are TGCGCCAGCAGCTCTCATGAAGGACAGGGGGGACTGAACACTGAAGCTTTCTTT. This sequence encodes CASSSHEGQGGLNTEAFF.

As to this clone: This same CDR3 is encoded by further DNA sequences in the sample. The chain joins TRBV7-9 to TRBJ1-1; no reliable D call. CDR1 and CDR2 from the germline V gene are SEHNR and FQNEAQ (reference sequence). This CDR3 region has 12 residues. V was pared by 6 bases and J by 3 bases, with 8 bases between. CDR3: CASSYGDTEAFF. CDR3 DNA: TGTGCCAGCAGTTATGGGGACACTGAAGCTTTCTTT.

The chain carries TRBV13 and TRBJ2-5; a possible D gene is TRBD2 (7 bases). Trimming left V 1 base short and J 8 bases short, with 14 bases between. The CDR3 consists of 14 residues. Germline-derived CDR1 and CDR2 are PRHDT and FYEKMQ (reference sequence). The chain's CDR3 is CASSLDRGADTQYF. The CDR3 DNA reads TGTGCCAGCAGCTTAGATCGGGGGGCGGACACCCAGTACTTC.

The CDR3, as DNA: TGTGCCAGCAGCTCCACCCCGGGAGCGGCCCAAGAGACCCAGTACTTC. It is translated as CASSSTPGAAQETQYF. The chain employs TRBV5-4 and TRBJ2-5; a weak D match, TRBD2 (6 bases). Between the trimmed V and J ends, which lost 3 bases and 1 base, there was a span of 16 bases. CDR1 is SGHNT and CDR2 is YYREEE in the germline V gene (reference sequence). This CDR3 has 16 amino acids.

The chain joins TRBV27 to TRBJ2-7, with 7 bases identical to TRBD1. Germline loops: CDR1 MNHEY, CDR2 SMNVEV (reference sequence). V gave up 5 bases and J gave up 6 bases; unmatched junction bases: 13. The CDR3 sequence is 15 residues long. CDR3 DNA sequence: TGTGCCAGCAGTGAGCAAGGGGGCTATCTTATCGAGCAGTACTTC. Its translation: CASSEQGGYLIEQYF.

The chain employs TRBV7-6 and TRBJ2-7, with 7 positions matching TRBD2. The ends lost 0 bases at V and 5 bases at J; junction bases unmatched: 10. This CDR3 region has 16 residues. Looked up from germline, CDR1 is SGHVS and CDR2 is FNYEAQ. CDR3 in amino acids: CASSLAKREGPHEQYF. CDR3 nucleotides: TGTGCCAGCAGCTTAGCGAAGAGGGAGGGACCCCACGAGCAGTACTTC.

The V call is TRBV15, the J call TRBJ1-5; D is undetermined. The CDR3 runs to 15 residues. The germline V gene has CDR1 LNHNV and CDR2 YYDKDF (reference sequence). With 0 bases removed from V and 4 bases from J, the gap between germline ends came to 10 bases. In DNA, the CDR3 is TGTGCCACCAGCAGAGATGACGGGCCTAATCAGCCCCAGCATTTT. Protein sequence: CATSRDDGPNQPQHF. The whole variable domain, filled in from reference TRBV15 and TRBJ1-5, reads DAMVIQNPRYQVTQFGKPVTLSCSQTLNHNVMYWYQQKSSQAPKLLFHYYDKDFNNEADTPDNFQSRRPNTSFCFLDIRSPGLGDTAMYLCATSRDDGPNQPQHFGDGTRLSIL.

The chain combines TRBV9 with TRBJ2-7, with D uncertain. Germline V gives CDR1 SGDLS, CDR2 YYNGEE. CDR3 size: 17 residues. V was shortened by 4 bases and J by 7 bases, with 27 bases between the two germline ends. The CDR3 bases are TGTGCCAGCAGCCCCCTGAGGCAATTATCCTACGTTGGGGAGCAGTACTTC. This encodes CASSPLRQLSYVGEQYF.

V and J are TRBV9 and TRBJ2-1, with 7 bases aligning to TRBD1. The CDR3 contains 15 residues. After removal of 0 bases from V and 7 bases from J, the junction contained 7 bases not matched to a gene. Germline V gene lookup returns CDR1 SGDLS and CDR2 YYNGEE. This CDR3 is CASSVGDSQLNEQFF. As DNA, the CDR3 is TGTGCCAGCAGCGTAGGGGACAGCCAGTTGAATGAGCAGTTCTTC.

V gene TRBV6-4 combines with J gene TRBJ2-1, with 9 bases aligning to TRBD1. The V and J ends lost 5 bases and 6 bases, in that order; junction bases with no gene match: 5. Germline values: CDR1 MRHNA, CDR2 SNTAGT. The CDR3 runs 14 residues. CDR3 DNA sequence: TGTGCCAGCAGTCCGGGACAGGGACCCAATGAGCAGTTCTTC. Translating gives CASSPGQGPNEQFF.

This chain connects TRBV7-6 to TRBJ2-2, with 8 bases that match TRBD2. The length of the CDR3 is 14 residues. Germline V CDR1 and CDR2: SGHVS, FNYEAQ. The V gene end was trimmed by 4 bases and the J gene end by 7 bases; junction bases not matched to a gene: 5. This CDR3 is CASSYREGSGELFF. CDR3 DNA sequence: TGTGCCAGCAGCTACCGGGAGGGGAGCGGGGAGCTGTTTTTT.

In regard to this clone: Other DNA sequences in the same sample also yield this CDR3. The chain employs TRBV27 and TRBJ1-1; D is uncertain. Germline assignment: CDR1 MNHEY and CDR2 SMNVEV (reference sequence). The CDR3 spans 14 residues. With 1 base removed from V and 1 base from J, the gap between germline ends came to 7 bases. This chain's CDR3 is CASSLYGPNTEAFF. CDR3 coding DNA: TGTGCCAGCAGTTTATACGGCCCGAACACTGAAGCTTTCTTT.

Remarks on this clone: The identical CDR3 is also encoded by other nucleotide sequences in the sample. The chain links TRBV4-1 to TRBJ2-2; no firm D call. Looked up from germline, CDR1 is MGHRA and CDR2 is YSYEKL. The V and J ends lost 0 bases and 1 base respectively, with 9 bases between them. The CDR3 is 16 residues long. The CDR3 loop reads CASSQDPSGNTGELFF. The CDR3 nucleotides read TGCGCCAGCAGCCAAGATCCAAGTGGGAACACCGGGGAGCTGTTTTTT.

J is TRBJ1-1 and V is TRBV7-2; no clear D. The CDR3 totals 13 residues. Trimming pared 5 bases from V and 1 base from J, leaving 8 bases between. CDR1 is SGHTA, CDR2 FQGNSA, per germline. The CDR3 nucleotides are TGTGCCAGCAGCCCCGGAAAGAACACTGAAGCTTTCTTT. It encodes CASSPGKNTEAFF.

This clone occurred once. V is TRBV2 and J is TRBJ2-7; D uncertain. This CDR3 region has 14 residues. Trimming left V 3 bases short and J 0 bases short, with 9 bases between. The V gene's germline CDR1 is SNHLY and CDR2 FYNNEI. The CDR3 bases are TGTGCCAGCAGTGATCGGGCCTACTCCTACGAGCAGTACTTC. Its translation: CASSDRAYSYEQYF.

The V call is TRBV27, the J call TRBJ2-1; 7 nucleotides align to TRBD1. Germline-derived CDR1 and CDR2 are MNHEY and SMNVEV (reference sequence). This CDR3 is built from 14 residues. With V trimmed by 5 bases and J by 10 bases, 11 bases remained unmatched. As DNA, the CDR3 is TGTGCCAGCAGTCCCCTGCAGGGGGTCCGAGAGCAGTTCTTC. Protein sequence: CASSPLQGVREQFF.